These 17 T cell receptor beta chains came from one sample sequenced in a study of cytomegalovirus exposure and HLA in healthy donors. It was with 60 Vbeta and 13 Jbeta primers that the PCR ran. Using immunoSEQ multiplex PCR, the repertoire was profiled, and TCRdb retains in-frame clones only, with some absent. The sample contains 100,000 to 150,000 clones, 76% of which appear only once. Material: PBMCs. The receptors derive from a man aged 50 or older in good health and CMV-seronegative.

The chain joins TRBV11-2 to TRBJ1-1, with TRBD1 matching over 7 bases. Germline CDR1 is SGHAT and CDR2 is FQNNGV. The junction had 6 bases not matched to a gene; V was cut back by 1 base and J by 1 base. CDR3 length equals 16 residues. DNA of the CDR3: TGTGCCAGCAGCTTAGTTCGGCAGGGGGGGAACACTGAAGCTTTCTTT. This encodes CASSLVRQGGNTEAFF.

CDR3 in DNA: TGTGCCAGCAGTTTTCGGGGGGAGCGGGAAAAACTGTTTTTT. Amino acids: CASSFRGEREKLFF. The rearrangement links TRBV28 to TRBJ1-4; maybe TRBD1 (5 bases). Germline CDR1 MDHEN, CDR2 SYDVKM. The CDR3 is 14 amino acids. Trimming cost V 3 bases and J 8 bases, with 13 bases left between them.

V is TRBV28 and J is TRBJ1-6, with D possibly matching TRBD1 (5 bases). Per germline, CDR1 MDHEN and CDR2 SYDVKM. Trimming shortened V by 6 bases and J by 9 bases, and 18 bases separated the two germline ends. The length of the CDR3 is 15 residues. The DNA for the CDR3 is TGTGCCAGCAGGCCCTCGGGACTTGGTACTTCACCCCTCCACTTT. As protein: CASRPSGLGTSPLHF.

The genes are TRBV18 and TRBJ1-1; D may be TRBD1 (6 bases). With 3 bases removed from V and 6 bases from J, the gap between germline ends came to 14 bases. CDR1 is KGHSH, CDR2 LQKENI, per germline. CDR3 size: 14 residues. CDR3 DNA: TGTGCCAGCTCACCTAATACACAGGGATCTGAAGCTTTCTTT. This encodes CASSPNTQGSEAFF.

CDR3: CASSLDHGGGEQYV. The CDR3 bases are TGTGCCAGCAGCTTAGATCATGGGGGAGGCGAGCAGTACGTC. This chain links TRBV11-3 with TRBJ2-7, with D possibly matching TRBD2 (6 bases). Germline lookup yields CDR1 SGHNT and CDR2 YENEEA. CDR3 length equals 14 residues. The V gene lost 0 bases and the J gene lost 6 bases, with 12 bases spanning the gap.

A word on this clone: The sample holds other DNA sequences that translate to the same CDR3. The chain recombines TRBV7-8 with TRBJ1-4; D possibly corresponds to TRBD1 (5 bases). Trimming took off 1 base at V and 3 bases at J, with 15 bases between the two ends. CDR1 and CDR2 (germline): SGHVS, FQNEAQ. The CDR3 has 17 amino acids. As DNA, the CDR3 is TGTGCCAGCAGCTTAGATTCGGGGGGACGGCCTAATGAAAAACTGTTTTTT. Translated, it gives CASSLDSGGRPNEKLFF.

The rearrangement joins TRBV6-5 to TRBJ2-7, with a possible D match to TRBD1 (6 bases). The V end was cut by 6 bases, the J end by 0 bases, with 15 bases between. The CDR3 runs 15 residues. Germline assignment: CDR1 MNHEY and CDR2 SVGAGI. The CDR3 region is CASSRGQYSSYEQYF. CDR3 in DNA: TGTGCCAGCAGCCGAGGACAGTATTCCTCCTACGAGCAGTACTTC.

This clone was observed once. The CDR3, as DNA: TGTGCCAGTAGCCGACAGGGGGGGAACACTGAAGCTTTCTTT. Translated, it gives CASSRQGGNTEAFF. The V call is TRBV19, the J call TRBJ1-1; 9 positions match TRBD1. Germline V gene sequence: CDR1 LNHDA, CDR2 SQIVND (reference sequence). Germline trimming cut 6 bases from V and 1 base from J; bases unmatched to any gene: 3. The CDR3 is 14 residues long.

This chain connects TRBV6-1 to TRBJ2-7; D is undetermined. The germline CDR1 and CDR2 sequences are MNHNS and SASEGT. There are 13 residues in the CDR3. Trimming took 7 bases from V and 0 from J, leaving 10 bases between them. The CDR3 here is CASIRSPSYEQYV. CDR3 DNA sequence: TGTGCCAGCATTAGGAGCCCCTCCTACGAGCAGTACGTC.

V and J are TRBV7-9 and TRBJ1-2; D might be TRBD1 (6 bases). Germline V gene sequence: CDR1 SEHNR, CDR2 FQNEAQ (reference sequence). The CDR3 is made up of 14 amino acids. The V gene lost 1 base and the J gene lost 14 bases, with 20 bases spanning the gap. For the CDR3, the DNA is TGTGCCAGCAGCTTAGGTGGGGACATCCCGTCGGGAACCTTC. Encoded protein: CASSLGGDIPSGTF. The full variable domain, with the rest looked up from reference TRBV7-9 and TRBJ1-2, is DTGVSQNPRHKITKRGQNVTFRCDPISEHNRLYWYRQTLGQGPEFLTYFQNEAQLEKSRLLSDRFSAERPKGSFSTLEIQRTEQGDSAMYLCASSLGGDIPSGTFGSGTRLTVV.

This clone occurred once. The CDR3 sequence: CASSTTGPMNTEAFF. CDR3 coding DNA: TGCGCCAGCAGCACGACAGGACCCATGAACACTGAAGCTTTCTTT. The chain uses TRBV5-1 and TRBJ1-1; maybe TRBD1 (6 bases). Trimming shortened V by 4 bases and J by 0 bases, and 13 bases separated the two germline ends. From germline, CDR1 is SGHRS and CDR2 YFSETQ. The CDR3 extends over 15 amino acids.

DNA for the CDR3: TGTGCCAGCAGCCCTCCAATGCTGCGGGGGGGCTCTAGCAATCAGCCCCAGCATTTT. This encodes CASSPPMLRGGSSNQPQHF. The rearrangement links TRBV14 to TRBJ1-5; TRBD1 might be the D (6 bases). CDR1 is SGHDN and CDR2 is FVKESK in the germline V gene. The CDR3 runs 19 residues. V lost 4 bases to trimming and J lost 0 bases, with 22 bases between them. Drawing the rest from reference TRBV14 and TRBJ1-5, the complete variable domain is EAGVTQFPSHSVIEKGQTVTLRCDPISGHDNLYWYRRVMGKEIKFLLHFVKESKQDESGMPNNRFLAERTGGTYSTLKVQPAELEDSGVYFCASSPPMLRGGSSNQPQHFGDGTRLSIL.

This chain connects TRBV7-2 to TRBJ2-1; 8 nucleotides agree with TRBD2. This CDR3 comprises 15 residues. J gave up 4 bases and V 4 bases, and 6 bases lay outside the gene matches. CDR1 and CDR2 (germline): SGHTA, FQGNSA. CDR3 in amino acids: CASSSERGRYNEQFF. CDR3 DNA: TGTGCCAGCAGCTCCGAGCGGGGGCGATACAATGAGCAGTTCTTC.

This clone was observed once. V usage is TRBV2 and J usage is TRBJ1-2; possibly TRBD1 for D (6 bases). Germline CDR1 SNHLY, CDR2 FYNNEI. V lost 3 bases, J lost 8 bases, and 10 bases lay in between. The CDR3 is made up of 12 amino acids. The CDR3 loop is CASSETTGGYTF. The CDR3 nucleotides read TGTGCCAGCAGTGAGACGACAGGCGGCTACACCTTC.

V and J are TRBV7-2 and TRBJ2-2; D remains ambiguous. The germline V gene encodes CDR1 SGHTA and CDR2 FQGNSA. Trimming cost V 1 base and J 2 bases, with 8 bases left between them. The CDR3 is 15 amino acids. The CDR3 loop reads CASSLGQSNTGELFF. The CDR3 DNA is TGTGCCAGCAGCTTAGGGCAGTCAAACACCGGGGAGCTGTTTTTT.

This clone was seen more than once but under ten times. The rearrangement links TRBV28 to TRBJ1-5; unclear D gene. This CDR3 has 14 residues. Germline loops: CDR1 MDHEN, CDR2 SYDVKM. Trimming left V 6 bases short and J 7 bases short, with 16 bases between. The CDR3 sequence is CASSPLLGEQPQHF. CDR3 DNA: TGTGCCAGCAGCCCGCTTCTCGGGGAACAGCCCCAGCATTTT.

V is TRBV19 and J is TRBJ1-1; D is perhaps TRBD1 (6 bases). V lost 8 bases to trimming and J lost 0 bases, with 13 bases between them. Germline V CDR1 and CDR2: LNHDA, SQIVND (reference sequence). The CDR3 runs to 14 residues. Here the CDR3 DNA reads TGTGCCAGTCTTAAACAGGGTATGAACACTGAAGCTTTCTTT. It encodes CASLKQGMNTEAFF.